This T cell receptor (beta chain) was obtained from a study of T cell responses to AZD1222 COVID-19 vaccine. Findings and caveats of the study: Clonal diversity may have been underestimated, and the donors were mostly white British, with more females than males. Among those given AZD1222, only 6 or 7 were seropositive at baseline.

Of note for this clone: The target antigen is unknown.

Germline values: CDR1 MNHEY, CDR2 SVGAGI. This CDR3 spans 12 amino acids. Germline trimming cut 6 bases from V and 6 bases from J; bases unmatched to any gene: 3. TCRdb keeps only in-frame clones here, not all; method: immunoSEQ multiplex PCR. The top ten hold roughly 8% of the sample, which has roughly 100,000 clones, about 90% seen once. Material: peripheral blood, obtained 28 days after the second AZD1222 dose. The clonotype comes from an adult who received the AZD1222 COVID-19 vaccine. This chain joins TRBV6-5 and TRBJ1-2; TRBD1 matches 8 bases. The CDR3 region is CASRGQVDGYTF. In DNA form, the CDR3 reads TGTGCCAGCAGGGGACAGGTCGATGGCTACACCTTC.